The clone carrying this TCR beta chain was seen ten or more times. Antigen unknown. The library was designed around alpha chains, so this beta chain is a stray read whose abundance carries little weight. TCRdb re-called the 5' RACE reads through MiXCR, storing one row per CDR3 protein. The table records about 7,000 distinct CDR3 sequences, around 14% of them present only once. The data are from a study of spatial heterogeneity in lung cancer. About the study: Strong correlation was found between tumor-region TCR transcript counts and a T cell module score from matched bulk RNA-seq.

Noted time point: sample taken at primary tumor resection. The donors were fewer than 80 patients with non-small cell lung cancer that was early-stage and untreated. Extraction of whole RNA from tumor, nontumor lung or frozen PBMC preceded unsorted sequencing. Findings and limits, study-wide: Tumors with more nonsynonymous mutations had more expanded intratumoral alpha and beta TCRs.

The CDR3 runs 13 residues. J gave up 5 bases and V 6 bases, and 6 bases lay outside the gene matches. Germline assignment: CDR1 DFQATT and CDR2 SNEGSKA (reference sequence). The rearrangement joins TRBV20-1 to TRBJ1-4, with TRBD1 matching over 7 bases. Sequencing used lung tumor tissue, obtained at surgery. This receptor was taken from a male donor with early-stage non-small cell lung cancer. This chain's CDR3 is CSAKGTENEKLFF. In nucleotides, the CDR3 is TGCAGTGCGAAGGGGACAGAGAATGAAAAACTGTTTTTT.